This T cell receptor (beta chain) derives from a study of identifying expanded T cells in peripheral blood. Findings of the study overall: Across healthy donors, higher total template counts meant significantly greater approximately two-week count variance. Technical replicates showed around 1.2 changed clones; two weeks 15 to 20; four weeks 19.

Here immunoSEQ multiplex PCR was the method, and the copy in TCRdb shows in-frame clones only, minus some. Counted here are approximately 120,000 clones, 88% occurring once; the ten biggest clones make up around 8.3%. The germline gives CDR1 SGHDT, CDR2 YYEEEE. Trimming pared 6 bases from V and 0 bases from J, leaving 14 bases between. The CDR3 runs 15 residues. Note on this clone: Its specificity is not known.

During the collection period, no donor immune events like infections were recorded. This TCR was recovered from a person aged 18-70 years in good health. V gene TRBV5-6 combines with J gene TRBJ2-3; D is perhaps TRBD1 (5 bases). Input material: blood. CDR3 amino acids: CASTQGGTSTDTQYF. The CDR3 nucleotides read TGTGCCAGCACCCAGGGTGGCACTAGCACAGATACGCAGTATTTT.